The 27 T cell receptor beta chains given below trace back to one sample, sequenced in a study of CD8 T cells in ankylosing spondylitis. TCRdb re-called the 5' RACE reads through MiXCR, storing one row per CDR3 protein. The sample lists about 150,000 distinct CDR3 sequences, roughly 44% occurring once. The specimen was synovial fluid, either unsorted or a sorted T cell fraction (not recorded which). Receptors were obtained from a male donor with ankylosing spondylitis.

This rearrangement joins TRBV3-1 to TRBJ2-7; D not certain. The V gene lost 4 bases and the J gene lost 3 bases, with 7 bases spanning the gap. This CDR3 has 12 amino acids. Germline-derived CDR1 and CDR2 are LGHDT and YNNKEL (reference sequence). CDR3 protein: CASSRLYYEQYF. The CDR3 coding sequence is TGTGCCAGCAGCCGGCTGTACTACGAGCAGTACTTC.

J is TRBJ2-7 and V is TRBV29-1; TRBD1 matches 8 bases. CDR1 and CDR2 from the germline V gene are SQVTM and ANQGSEA. CDR3 length: 13 residues. V gave up 8 bases and J gave up 0 bases; unmatched junction bases: 6. DNA for the CDR3: TGCAGCACCCGGACAGGGAGCTCCTACGAGCAGTACTTC. This codes for CSTRTGSSYEQYF.

CDR3 nucleotides: TGTGCCAGCAGTTACTCGAATATTTTACTAGCGGGAGTTCAGGCCGGGGAGCTGTTTTTT. This sequence encodes CASSYSNILLAGVQAGELFF. The V gene is TRBV6-2 or TRBV6-3, the J gene TRBJ2-2; 11 nucleotides align to TRBD2. The germline CDR1 and CDR2 sequences are MNHEY and SVGEGT. This CDR3 spans 20 amino acids. V lost 0 bases and J lost 6; bases outside the gene matches: 15.

This clonotype was found a few times. The chain has TRBV7-8 and TRBJ2-1; D gene unclear. The length of the CDR3 is 12 residues. Trimming took off 4 bases at V and 6 bases at J, with 7 bases between the two ends. Germline V gene data show CDR1 as SGHVS and CDR2 as FQNEAQ. The CDR3 loop is CASSSPGNEQFF. The CDR3 DNA is TGTGCCAGCAGCTCACCCGGCAATGAGCAGTTCTTC.

This clonotype was counted once. The chain couples TRBV5-1 to TRBJ2-7; D not certain. Germline V gene data show CDR1 as SGHRS and CDR2 as YFSETQ. V was cut by 2 bases and J by 4 bases, with 13 bases left in between. The CDR3 loop spans 14 amino acids. The CDR3 protein is CASSFWTTGYEQYF. The CDR3 bases are TGCGCCAGCAGCTTTTGGACCACGGGTTACGAGCAGTACTTC. The variable domain in full, completed from reference TRBV5-1 and TRBJ2-7, reads KAGVTQTPRYLIKTRGQQVTLSCSPISGHRSVSWYQQTPGQGLQFLFEYFSETQRNKGNFPGRFSGRQFSNSRSEMNVSTLELGDSALYLCASSFWTTGYEQYFGPGTRLTVT.

The chain is built from TRBV2 and TRBJ1-1; 8 bases align to TRBD1. V lost 6 bases to trimming and J lost 6 bases; unmatched junction nucleotides: 12. CDR3 length equals 15 residues. The germline V gene encodes CDR1 SNHLY and CDR2 FYNNEI. The DNA for the CDR3 is TGTGCCAGCAGAAGGACCGGACAGGGTGGCTCTGAAGCTTTCTTT. Amino acid sequence: CASRRTGQGGSEAFF.

This clonotype came up a few times. The chain has TRBV4-1 and TRBJ2-3, with 10 bases matching TRBD1. From germline, CDR1 is MGHRA and CDR2 YSYEKL. This CDR3 comprises 17 residues. V dropped 4 bases and J dropped 2; count of bases not matched to a gene: 9. The CDR3 region has the DNA TGCGCCAGCAGCCTAAGGCGGGGACAGGGGTACACAGATACGCAGTATTTT. Protein: CASSLRRGQGYTDTQYF.

The gene calls are TRBV4-1 and TRBJ1-1; 7 bases agree with TRBD1. The trim removed 6 bases at V and 3 bases at J, leaving 10 bases unmatched. CDR1 and CDR2 from the germline V gene are MGHRA and YSYEKL. CDR3 length equals 15 residues. CDR3 bases: TGCGCCAGCAGTCGCGACAGGGAAGTACACACTGAAGCTTTCTTT. Translated: CASSRDREVHTEAFF.

This clonotype was seen only a few times. CDR3 sequence reads: CASGVTGTGGHEQYF. For the CDR3, the DNA is TGTGCCAGCGGCGTCACCGGGACAGGGGGCCACGAGCAGTACTTC. The chain recombines TRBV6-1 with TRBJ2-7; TRBD1 matches at 12 bases. CDR1 and CDR2 (germline): MNHNS, SASEGT. The CDR3 has 15 amino acids. Losses at the gene ends were 8 bases for V and 5 bases for J; bases not matched to a gene: 10.

The rearrangement links TRBV7-9 to TRBJ1-2; D is perhaps TRBD1 (5 bases). V lost 5 bases, J lost 6 bases, and 13 bases lay in between. This CDR3 is 13 amino acids long. Germline CDR1 is SEHNR and CDR2 is FQNEAQ (reference sequence). CDR3 DNA: TGTGCCAGCAGCCAAGGCCCGGGGGATGGCTACACCTTC. It yields the protein CASSQGPGDGYTF.

The chain carries TRBV5-6 and TRBJ1-2, with TRBD1 as a possible D gene (6 bases). Germline V CDR1 and CDR2: SGHDT, YYEEEE. The CDR3 length is 15 residues. The ends were cut back, 5 bases at V and 4 bases at J, with 18 bases in the middle. CDR3 amino acids: CASSYRDRGPYGYTF. DNA for the CDR3: TGTGCCAGCAGTTACCGGGACCGGGGGCCCTATGGCTACACCTTC.

The chain joins TRBV7-2 to TRBJ2-5, with 10 bases identical to TRBD2. Germline loops: CDR1 SGHTA, CDR2 FQGNSA. V gave up 6 bases and J gave up 2 bases; unmatched junction bases: 6. This CDR3 is 15 amino acids long. The CDR3 DNA reads as TGTGCCAGCAGAAATAGCGGGGGGACTCAAGAGACCCAGTACTTC. Translated, it gives CASRNSGGTQETQYF.

The V call is TRBV28, the J call TRBJ1-5; D call uncertain. This CDR3 is 15 amino acids long. Trimming took off 3 bases at V and 0 bases at J, with 9 bases between the two ends. Germline CDR1 is MDHEN and CDR2 is SYDVKM. CDR3 sequence (DNA): TGTGCCAGCAGTTTGTGGGCCCCTAGCAATCAGCCCCAGCATTTT. Translation: CASSLWAPSNQPQHF.

The V and J genes are TRBV20-1 and TRBJ2-4, with TRBD2 matching 13 bases. This CDR3 spans 17 amino acids. The junction had 9 bases not matched to a gene; V was cut back by 5 bases and J by 2 bases. Looked up from germline, CDR1 is DFQATT and CDR2 is SNEGSKA (reference sequence). The CDR3 reads CSAEGLAGVGTKNIQYF. The CDR3 nucleotides read TGCAGTGCTGAAGGACTAGCGGGAGTCGGGACCAAAAACATTCAGTACTTC.

The genes are TRBV14 and TRBJ1-6; possibly TRBD1 for D (5 bases). V dropped 1 base and J dropped 10 bases, with 20 bases sitting between them. The CDR3 length is 17 residues. Germline CDR1 SGHDN, CDR2 FVKESK. CDR3 in amino acids: CASSQGGTVPDSSPLHF. CDR3 DNA sequence: TGTGCCAGCAGCCAAGGGGGGACGGTACCCGACTCCTCACCCCTCCACTTT.

The chain couples TRBV12-3 or TRBV12-4 to TRBJ1-2, with D unresolved. The CDR3 extends over 15 amino acids. V gave up 3 bases and J gave up 6 bases, with 17 bases separating them. CDR3 in amino acids: CASSFAAVPWDGYTF. The CDR3 region has the DNA TGTGCCAGCAGTTTTGCGGCAGTGCCGTGGGATGGCTACACCTTC.

There are a few counts of this clonotype. The chain links TRBV5-1 to TRBJ2-7; 8 bases are shared with TRBD2. The CDR3 runs 14 residues. The V gene's germline CDR1 is SGHRS and CDR2 YFSETQ. The V segment lost 4 bases and the J segment 2 bases; nucleotides outside the gene matches: 5. The CDR3 coding sequence is TGCGCCAGCAGCGGGGGGACTAGACCCTACGAGCAGTACTTC. Its protein is CASSGGTRPYEQYF.

The V gene is TRBV5-6, the J gene TRBJ2-1; TRBD1 matches 8 bases. The CDR3 has 15 residues. Trimming took 4 bases from V and 5 from J; bases not matched to a gene: 8. Germline loops: CDR1 SGHDT, CDR2 YYEEEE. The CDR3, as DNA: TGTGCCAGCAGCCCTCAGGGGGCGTGGGACAATGAGCAGTTCTTC. As protein: CASSPQGAWDNEQFF.

There are a few counts of this clonotype. The V call is TRBV10-3, the J call TRBJ1-5; D is unclear. CDR1 ENHRY and CDR2 SYGVKD come from the germline V gene. The germline V and J ends were trimmed by 0 bases and 7 bases, with 13 bases remaining between them. The CDR3 has 15 amino acids. In DNA form, the CDR3 reads TGTGCCATCAGTGAGTCGGAGACACTTGGACAGCCCCAGCATTTT. It encodes CAISESETLGQPQHF.

The chain combines TRBV6-1 with TRBJ2-5; D not resolved. Germline assignment: CDR1 MNHNS and CDR2 SASEGT. This CDR3 is built from 17 residues. V was trimmed by 4 bases and J by 3 bases, leaving 21 bases between them. The CDR3 here is CASSVWTAVISKETQYF. The CDR3 nucleotides read TGTGCCAGCAGTGTTTGGACGGCGGTAATTTCTAAAGAGACCCAGTACTTC.

This clonotype showed up just a few times. The gene calls are TRBV9 and TRBJ2-7; D not resolved. V lost 3 bases and J 1 base, leaving 14 bases between the germline ends. Germline CDR1 and CDR2: SGDLS and YYNGEE. The CDR3 sequence is 15 residues long. The CDR3, as DNA: TGTGCCAGCAGCGAGCACCCGCAGGCGTCCTACGAGCAGTACTTC. Its translation: CASSEHPQASYEQYF.

The rearrangement links TRBV27 to TRBJ1-6; TRBD1 agrees at 7 bases. The CDR3 consists of 19 residues. Trimming took 5 bases from V and 4 from J; bases not matched to a gene: 17. The V gene's germline CDR1 is MNHEY and CDR2 SMNVEV (reference sequence). The CDR3 loop is CASSPLGVRGPAYNSPLHF. In nucleotides, the CDR3 is TGTGCCAGCAGTCCCTTGGGTGTAAGGGGGCCGGCATATAATTCACCCCTCCACTTT.

This clonotype has only a few counts. The rearrangement uses TRBV5-1 and TRBJ2-1; the match to TRBD2 covers 8 bases. Germline V gene data show CDR1 as SGHRS and CDR2 as YFSETQ. The V gene end was trimmed by 0 bases and the J gene end by 0 bases; junction bases not matched to a gene: 5. This CDR3 is built from 17 residues. This chain's CDR3 is CASSLAGGASSYNEQFF. The DNA of the CDR3 is TGCGCCAGCAGCTTGGCCGGGGGGGCGAGCTCCTACAATGAGCAGTTCTTC.

This clonotype was seen only a few times. The rearrangement uses TRBV7-9 and TRBJ1-4; 10 nucleotides align to TRBD1. V was pared by 4 bases and J by 8 bases, with 7 bases of the junction left unmatched. The CDR3 consists of 15 residues. Looked up from germline, CDR1 is SEHNR and CDR2 is FQNEAQ (reference sequence). The CDR3 nucleotides are TGTGCCAGCAGCTCCGCCGGGACAGGGGTAGAAAAACTGTTTTTT. This translates into CASSSAGTGVEKLFF.

This clonotype was detected a few times. This chain uses TRBV11-2 with TRBJ1-2; 11 bases fit TRBD1. CDR1 is SGHAT and CDR2 is FQNNGV in the germline V gene. The CDR3 is 18 amino acids. Unmatched junction bases numbered 14, after V lost 6 bases and J lost 2 bases. The CDR3: CASRPDRDRGFKNYGYTF. CDR3 bases: TGTGCCAGCAGGCCAGACCGGGACAGGGGGTTTAAAAACTATGGCTACACCTTC.

This clonotype was observed at least ten times. The chain links TRBV12-3 or TRBV12-4 to TRBJ2-3; TRBD2 might be the D (5 bases). Trimming took off 2 bases at V and 0 bases at J, with 12 bases between the two ends. The CDR3 runs 16 residues. The CDR3 spells CASSLLPAESTDTQYF. The CDR3 nucleotides are TGTGCCAGCAGTTTACTCCCAGCGGAGAGCACAGATACGCAGTATTTT.

This clonotype was seen more than once but under ten times. This rearrangement joins TRBV6-6 to TRBJ2-3, with D tentatively TRBD2 (5 bases). This CDR3 contains 13 residues. The V and J ends lost 4 bases and 3 bases respectively, with 8 bases between them. Germline V lookup: CDR1 MNHNY, CDR2 SVGAGI (reference sequence). The CDR3 sequence: CASSSGETDTQYF. Written as DNA, the CDR3 is TGTGCCAGCAGTTCCGGGGAAACAGATACGCAGTATTTT.